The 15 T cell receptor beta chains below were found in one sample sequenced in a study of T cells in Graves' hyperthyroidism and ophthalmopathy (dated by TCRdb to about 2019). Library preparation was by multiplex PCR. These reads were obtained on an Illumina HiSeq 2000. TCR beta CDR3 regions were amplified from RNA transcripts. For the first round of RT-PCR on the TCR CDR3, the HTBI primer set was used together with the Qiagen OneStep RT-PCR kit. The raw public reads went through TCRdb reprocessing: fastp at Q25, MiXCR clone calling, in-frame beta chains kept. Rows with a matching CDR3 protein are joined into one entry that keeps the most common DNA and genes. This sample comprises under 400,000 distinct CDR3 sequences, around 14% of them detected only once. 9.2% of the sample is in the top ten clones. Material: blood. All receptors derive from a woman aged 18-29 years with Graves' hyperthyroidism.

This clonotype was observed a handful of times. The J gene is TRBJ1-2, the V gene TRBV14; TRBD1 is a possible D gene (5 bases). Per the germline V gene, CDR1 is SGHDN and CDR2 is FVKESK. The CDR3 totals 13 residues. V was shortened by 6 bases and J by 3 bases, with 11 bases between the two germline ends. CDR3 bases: TGTGCCAGCAGGAAGGGGCCGGACTATGGCTACACCTTC. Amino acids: CASRKGPDYGYTF.

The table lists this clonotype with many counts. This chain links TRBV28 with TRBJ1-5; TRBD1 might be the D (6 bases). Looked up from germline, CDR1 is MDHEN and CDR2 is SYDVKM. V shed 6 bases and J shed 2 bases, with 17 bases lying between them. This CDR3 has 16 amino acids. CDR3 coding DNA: TGTGCCAGCAGAGCCCCTGAGGGGGGCCGCAATCAGCCCCAGCATTTT. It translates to CASRAPEGGRNQPQHF.

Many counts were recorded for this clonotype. The CDR3 DNA follows: TGTGCCAGCAGAGATAAAGCGGGACAGGGCTGGGATGAGCAGTTCTTC. Translating gives CASRDKAGQGWDEQFF. The chain links TRBV28 to TRBJ2-1, with 9 positions matching TRBD1. Per the germline V gene, CDR1 is MDHEN and CDR2 is SYDVKM. This CDR3 is built from 16 residues. V was clipped by 6 bases and J by 8 bases; unmatched bases: 14.

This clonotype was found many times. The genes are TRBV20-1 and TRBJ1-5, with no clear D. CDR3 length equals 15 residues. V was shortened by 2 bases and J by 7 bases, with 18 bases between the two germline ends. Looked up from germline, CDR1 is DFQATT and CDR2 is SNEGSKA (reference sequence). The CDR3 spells CSARPHWAGSQPQHF. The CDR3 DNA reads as TGCAGTGCTAGACCTCATTGGGCAGGCAGCCAGCCCCAGCATTTT.

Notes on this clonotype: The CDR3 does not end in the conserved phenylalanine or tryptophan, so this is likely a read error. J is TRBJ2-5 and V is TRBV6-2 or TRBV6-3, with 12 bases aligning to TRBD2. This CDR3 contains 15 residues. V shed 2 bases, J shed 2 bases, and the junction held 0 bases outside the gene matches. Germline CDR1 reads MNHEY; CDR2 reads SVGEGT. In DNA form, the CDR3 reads TGTGCCAGCAGTTACGGGACTAGCGGGCAAGAGACCCAGTACTCC. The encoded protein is CASSYGTSGQETQYS.

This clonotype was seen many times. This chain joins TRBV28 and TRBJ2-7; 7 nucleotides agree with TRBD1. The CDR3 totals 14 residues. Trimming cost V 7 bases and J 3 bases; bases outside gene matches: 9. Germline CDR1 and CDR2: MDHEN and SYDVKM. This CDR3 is CASTVPGQFYEQYF. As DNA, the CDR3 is TGTGCCAGCACCGTTCCGGGACAGTTCTACGAGCAGTACTTC.

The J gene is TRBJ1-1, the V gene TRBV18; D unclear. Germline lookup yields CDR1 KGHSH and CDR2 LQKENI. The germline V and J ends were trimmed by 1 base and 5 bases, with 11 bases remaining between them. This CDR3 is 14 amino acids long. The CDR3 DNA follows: TGTGCCAGCTCACCACACGAAGGGCAAACTGAAGCTTTCTTT. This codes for CASSPHEGQTEAFF.

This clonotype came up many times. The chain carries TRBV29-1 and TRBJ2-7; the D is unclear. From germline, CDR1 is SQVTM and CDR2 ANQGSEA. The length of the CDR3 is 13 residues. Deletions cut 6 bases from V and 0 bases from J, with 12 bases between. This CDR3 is CSVQSASSYEQYF. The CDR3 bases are TGCAGCGTCCAATCCGCGAGCTCCTACGAGCAGTACTTC.

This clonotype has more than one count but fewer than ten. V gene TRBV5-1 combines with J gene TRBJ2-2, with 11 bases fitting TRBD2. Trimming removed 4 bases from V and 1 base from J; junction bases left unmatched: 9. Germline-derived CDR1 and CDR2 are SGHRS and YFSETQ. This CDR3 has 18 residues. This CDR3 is CASSPGASGGLNTGELFF. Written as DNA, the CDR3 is TGCGCCAGCAGCCCGGGGGCTAGCGGGGGGCTGAACACCGGGGAGCTGTTTTTT.

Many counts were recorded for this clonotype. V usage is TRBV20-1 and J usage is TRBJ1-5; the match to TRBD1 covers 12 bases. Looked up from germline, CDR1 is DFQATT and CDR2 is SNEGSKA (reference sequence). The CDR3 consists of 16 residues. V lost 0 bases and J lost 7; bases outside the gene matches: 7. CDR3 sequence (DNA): TGCAGTGCTAGAGATGCCGGGACAGGGGGCGCGCAGCCCCAGCATTTT. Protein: CSARDAGTGGAQPQHF.

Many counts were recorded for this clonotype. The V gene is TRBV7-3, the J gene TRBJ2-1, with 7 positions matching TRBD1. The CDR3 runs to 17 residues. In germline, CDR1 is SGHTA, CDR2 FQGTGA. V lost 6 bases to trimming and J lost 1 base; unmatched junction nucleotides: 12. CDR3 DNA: TGTGCCAGCAGTTCGACAGGGTCCTCAAGGTCCTACAATGAGCAGTTCTTC. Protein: CASSSTGSSRSYNEQFF.

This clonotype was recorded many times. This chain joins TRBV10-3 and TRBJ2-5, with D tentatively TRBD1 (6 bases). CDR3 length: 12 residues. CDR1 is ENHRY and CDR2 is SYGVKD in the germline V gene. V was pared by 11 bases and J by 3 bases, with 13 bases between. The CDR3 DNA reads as TGTGCCGTAGGGGGATTTGAAGAGACCCAGTACTTC. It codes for CAVGGFEETQYF.

The CDR3 DNA sequence: TGTGCCAGCAGTGAAGTGGCAGGGGGGAATGAAAAACTGTTTTTT. Translating gives CASSEVAGGNEKLFF. The chain couples TRBV6-1 to TRBJ1-4; 7 bases line up with TRBD1. J lost 5 bases, V lost 1 base, and 4 bases had no gene match. The germline gives CDR1 MNHNS, CDR2 SASEGT. The CDR3 contains 15 residues.

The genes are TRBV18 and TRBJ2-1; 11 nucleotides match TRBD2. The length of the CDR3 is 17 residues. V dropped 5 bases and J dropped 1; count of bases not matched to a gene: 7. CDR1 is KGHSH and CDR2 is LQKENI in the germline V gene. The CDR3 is CASSLTSGTGSYNEQFF. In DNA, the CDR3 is TGTGCCAGCTCATTGACTAGCGGGACTGGGTCCTACAATGAGCAGTTCTTC.

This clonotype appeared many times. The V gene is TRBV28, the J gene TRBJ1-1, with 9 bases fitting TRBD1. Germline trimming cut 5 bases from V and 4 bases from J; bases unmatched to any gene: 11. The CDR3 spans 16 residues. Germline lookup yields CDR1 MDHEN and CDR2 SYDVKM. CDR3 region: CASSLGQGMAGTEAFF. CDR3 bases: TGTGCCAGCAGTCTCGGACAGGGGATGGCGGGCACTGAAGCTTTCTTT.